Listed below are T cell receptor beta chains from one sample, sequenced in a study of cytomegalovirus exposure and HLA in healthy donors. The data were produced by immunoSEQ multiplex PCR, yet TCRdb's version contains in-frame clones alone and is incomplete. The sample shows around 140,000 clones, approximately 87% of them seen only once. The sample taken for sequencing was PBMCs. All receptors come from a man aged 35-49 years in good health and CMV-seronegative. Each CDR3 is given with its conserved first and last residue. Each record gives: V gene, CDR3 length, J gene, CDR3 protein.

V gene: TRBV6-5; CDR3 length: 15; J gene: TRBJ2-7; CDR3 protein: CASSYSTSGRYEQYF
V gene: TRBV28; CDR3 length: 14; J gene: TRBJ1-1; CDR3 protein: CASSRGGMSTEAFF
V gene: TRBV29-1; CDR3 length: 14; J gene: TRBJ2-1; CDR3 protein: CSVEADTRYNEQFF
V gene: TRBV7-2; CDR3 length: 17; J gene: TRBJ1-5; CDR3 protein: CASSSDRGLYSNQPQHF
V gene: TRBV28; CDR3 length: 11; J gene: TRBJ1-2; CDR3 protein: CASSRTGGYTF
V gene: TRBV11-2; CDR3 length: 13; J gene: TRBJ2-7; CDR3 protein: CASSVGVSYEQYF
V gene: TRBV19; CDR3 length: 15; J gene: TRBJ2-7; CDR3 protein: CASSIEGGGGYEQYF
V gene: TRBV19; CDR3 length: 15; J gene: TRBJ1-1; CDR3 protein: CASSIAASVWTEAFF
V gene: TRBV7-2; CDR3 length: 15; J gene: TRBJ2-1; CDR3 protein: CASSPAGGPYNEQFF
V gene: TRBV11-3; CDR3 length: 16; J gene: TRBJ1-2; CDR3 protein: CASSLDPGQGGYGYTF
V gene: TRBV7-9; CDR3 length: 17; J gene: TRBJ2-2; CDR3 protein: CASSLGGGTGGTGELFF